This T cell receptor (beta chain) was found in a study of T-cell reconstitution after alpha-beta-depleted transplantation in children listed by TCRdb under 2016. Notes on the research overall: Using TCR repertoire profiling, the study followed T-cell immune reconstitution in a quantitative way in children after TCRalphabeta/CD19-depleted allogeneic hematopoietic cell transplantation.

This clonotype was counted only a few times. Its antigen has not been determined. Base-call qualities are not available, and no considerably larger clone is one nucleotide away. The CDR3 contains 20 residues, cysteine and phenylalanine counted. Only the CDR3 portion is preserved as DNA: 60 bases, with reading frame beginning at the first base. Between the V and J ends, shortened by 2 bases and 5 bases respectively, the junction contains 34 bases. The germline V gene (reference sequence) gives CDR1 as DFQATT and CDR2 as SNEGSKA. Libraries were made using PCR. Reads for this sample came from an Illumina HiSeq 2500. TCR library preparation used molecular barcoding, with unique molecular identifiers applied to normalize quantification of the TCRbeta repertoire. The public reads were reanalyzed by TCRdb: fastp trimming at Q25, MiXCR alignment, in-frame beta chains only. Every CDR3 protein is listed once, alongside the most common genes and DNA of its rows. This sample gives hundreds of thousands of distinct CDR3 sequences in total; 16% of them show up just once. The biggest ten clones account for approximately 1% of the sample.

This chain is built from TRBV20-1 and TRBJ2-7; 7 matching bases give a weak D call of TRBD2. Material: PBMCs from the stem cell graft donor, obtained from the stem cell graft. This TCR came from a human donor who donated a stem cell graft to a child with acute myeloid leukemia. The CDR3 protein is CSARSSEGVIGGGLWDEQYF. The DNA sequence is as follows: TGCAGTGCTAGAAGTTCCGAAGGGGTAATTGGGGGGGGCCTTTGGGACGAGCAGTACTTC.